This T cell receptor beta chain derives from a study of vaccination and CD4 T cells after COVID-19. Study background: Every participant was given two doses of BNT162b2 or mRNA-1273 vaccine. Researchers treated cells with overlapping spike peptides taken from SARS-CoV-2, HCoV-NL63, HCoV-OC43 and HCoV-229E.

The treatment denotes: roughly nine-day PBMC culture with coronavirus spike peptide pools or control peptides (ViraFEST assay). From germline, CDR1 is LNHDA and CDR2 SQIVND (reference sequence). The V and J ends lost 3 bases and 0 bases respectively, with 21 bases between them. This CDR3 spans 19 amino acids. In its sample, this clonotype was seen a few times. Antigen: not known. At the Johns Hopkins FTIC core, DNA taken from cultured CD4+ T cells was sequenced by way of the Oncomine TCR Beta short-read assay. TCRdb used MiXCR to reprocess the PCR reads, holding one entry per CDR3 protein. The repertoire holds roughly 7,500 distinct CDR3 sequences, 58% seen once, with approximately 35% in the top ten.

The chain has TRBV19 and TRBJ1-5; tentatively, D is TRBD1 (6 bases). Sequencing was performed on CD4+ T cells from blood, cultured in vitro. The clonotype was recovered from a human donor who had recovered from COVID-19. CDR3 in amino acids: CASSMIFLDSTYSNQPQHF. CDR3 DNA sequence: TGTGCCAGTAGTATGATTTTCCTGGACAGTACCTATAGCAATCAGCCCCAGCATTTT.